These 28 T cell receptor beta chains were sequenced from one sample in a study of T cell responses to AZD1222 COVID-19 vaccine. Sequencing was performed with immunoSEQ multiplex PCR; in TCRdb, only in-frame clones are kept and a portion is missing. The sample consists of over 100,000 clones, around 91% of them appearing once. The sample in question was peripheral blood, obtained on day 0 of AZD1222 vaccination. Receptor source: an adult in good health.

The chain links TRBV6-5 to TRBJ2-2; TRBD1 might be the D (6 bases). Germline assignment: CDR1 MNHEY and CDR2 SVGAGI. This CDR3 spans 14 amino acids. The germline V and J ends were trimmed by 6 bases and 6 bases, with 14 bases remaining between them. CDR3 region: CASRVDSLAGELFF. The CDR3 DNA is TGTGCCAGCAGAGTGGACAGTCTGGCCGGGGAGCTGTTTTTT.

The rearrangement uses TRBV7-6 and TRBJ2-6; 9 nucleotides line up with TRBD1. The length of the CDR3 is 15 residues. J was trimmed by 10 bases and V by 0 bases; bases with no gene match: 4. CDR1 is SGHVS and CDR2 is FNYEAQ in the germline V gene. In DNA form, the CDR3 reads TGTGCCAGCAGCTTAGCAGGGGGACAGGGAAACGTCCTGACTTTC. This translates into CASSLAGGQGNVLTF. Using reference TRBV7-6 and TRBJ2-6 for the parts outside the CDR3, the full variable domain is GAGVSQSPRYKVTKRGQDVALRCDPISGHVSLYWYRQALGQGPEFLTYFNYEAQQDKSGLPNDRFSAERPEGSISTLTIQRTEQRDSAMYRCASSLAGGQGNVLTFGAGSRLTVL.

J is TRBJ1-2 and V is TRBV7-9; 7 nucleotides align to TRBD1. The length of the CDR3 is 15 residues. Looked up from germline, CDR1 is SEHNR and CDR2 is FQNEAQ (reference sequence). J was trimmed by 3 bases and V by 1 base; bases with no gene match: 5. CDR3 in amino acids: CASSLGTGVDYGYTF. CDR3 DNA sequence: TGTGCCAGCAGCTTAGGAACAGGGGTCGACTATGGCTACACCTTC.

The V and J genes are TRBV6-7 and TRBJ2-3; D is unclear. TRBV6-7 is annotated as an ORF whose role is uncertain. This CDR3 is built from 10 residues. The ends were cut back, 9 bases at V and 2 bases at J, with 3 bases in the middle. This CDR3 is CASYTDTQYF. CDR3 in DNA: TGTGCCAGTTACACAGATACGCAGTATTTT.

The rearrangement joins TRBV24-1 to TRBJ1-2; perhaps TRBD1 as D (5 bases). CDR1 and CDR2 (germline): KGHDR, SFDVKD. The CDR3 is 13 amino acids. Trimming shortened V by 7 bases and J by 2 bases, and 10 bases separated the two germline ends. The chain's CDR3 is CATRDNLNYGYTF. Here the CDR3 DNA reads TGTGCCACCAGGGACAACTTAAACTATGGCTACACCTTC.

The rearrangement joins TRBV6-6 to TRBJ2-1; tentative D call: TRBD1 (5 bases). This CDR3 comprises 13 residues. Germline CDR1 and CDR2: MNHNY and SVGAGI (reference sequence). V lost 5 bases to trimming and J lost 9 bases, with 14 bases between them. The CDR3 protein is CASSRQGNGEQFF. The CDR3 DNA is TGTGCCAGCAGTCGGCAGGGTAACGGTGAGCAGTTCTTC.

The chain is built from TRBV29-1 and TRBJ2-2; weak D call: TRBD1 (5 bases). The germline V and J ends were trimmed by 5 bases and 1 base, with 8 bases remaining between them. The CDR3 consists of 13 residues. Germline lookup yields CDR1 SQVTM and CDR2 ANQGSEA. CDR3 DNA: TGCAGCGTTACCGGACAGAACACCGGGGAGCTGTTTTTT. It codes for CSVTGQNTGELFF.

The chain recombines TRBV5-1 with TRBJ1-2; D gene unclear. V lost 1 base to trimming and J lost 3 bases, with 10 bases between them. This CDR3 has 14 amino acids. From germline, CDR1 is SGHRS and CDR2 YFSETQ. The CDR3 here is CASSLKGSDYGYTF. CDR3 DNA sequence: TGCGCCAGCAGCTTGAAAGGATCTGACTATGGCTACACCTTC.

This clone appeared once. This chain links TRBV27 with TRBJ1-5; TRBD1 matches 10 bases. The ends lost 3 bases at V and 6 bases at J; junction bases unmatched: 2. CDR3 length: 14 amino acids. Germline V gene sequence: CDR1 MNHEY, CDR2 SMNVEV (reference sequence). The chain's CDR3 is CASSLGQGSQPQHF. The CDR3 nucleotides are TGTGCCAGCAGTTTGGGACAGGGGTCTCAGCCCCAGCATTTT.

The chain combines TRBV19 with TRBJ2-7; D may be TRBD1 or TRBD2 (6 bases each). V was cut by 4 bases and J by 6 bases, with 13 bases left in between. The CDR3 covers 13 residues. Germline values: CDR1 LNHDA, CDR2 SQIVND (reference sequence). CDR3 in DNA: TGTGCCAGTAGTACTGAGGAGGGGGGCGAGCAGTACGTC. It codes for CASSTEEGGEQYV.

Comment on this clone: At one end, the junction sequence differs from germline, possibly due to a read error. The gene calls are TRBV2 and TRBJ2-3; no clear D gene. The CDR3 runs 14 residues. Germline V gene data show CDR1 as SNHLY and CDR2 as FYNNEI. The CDR3 nucleotides are TGTACCAGCAGTGAAGCGCCATCCGTGGCTACGCAGTATTTT. This translates into CTSSEAPSVATQYF.

The chain has TRBV19 and TRBJ1-3; D is unclear. V lost 2 bases and J lost 0, with 14 bases in between. The CDR3 is made up of 17 amino acids. Germline lookup yields CDR1 LNHDA and CDR2 SQIVND (reference sequence). CDR3 nucleotide sequence: TGTGCCAGTAGTATATTAACAGCCACCGACTCTGGAAACACCATATATTTT. This codes for CASSILTATDSGNTIYF.

CDR3 DNA sequence: TGTGCCAGCTCACCACAAACAACAGGGGACGGTGAAAAACTGTTTTTT. This encodes CASSPQTTGDGEKLFF. This rearrangement joins TRBV18 to TRBJ1-4, with 7 bases aligning to TRBD1. The CDR3 is 16 amino acids. CDR1 KGHSH and CDR2 LQKENI come from the germline V gene. With 1 base clipped from V and 7 bases from J, the junction kept 9 bases outside the gene matches.

The chain uses TRBV6-5 and TRBJ2-1; TRBD2 aligns across 7 bases. From germline, CDR1 is MNHEY and CDR2 SVGAGI. Trimming removed 0 bases from V and 4 bases from J; junction bases left unmatched: 6. The CDR3 totals 16 residues. The CDR3 DNA sequence: TGTGCCAGCAGTTACTCAGGCGGGAGAACTTACAATGAGCAGTTCTTC. It translates to CASSYSGGRTYNEQFF.

The chain combines TRBV14 with TRBJ2-3; 7 bases are shared with TRBD2. This CDR3 has 15 residues. V dropped 3 bases and J dropped 8; count of bases not matched to a gene: 11. Germline CDR1 is SGHDN and CDR2 is FVKESK. The CDR3: CASSQQSGAAGTQYF. The CDR3 DNA reads as TGTGCCAGCAGCCAGCAGAGCGGGGCGGCTGGTACGCAGTATTTT.

The gene calls are TRBV5-1 and TRBJ2-7; D is ambiguous. This CDR3 contains 13 residues. Germline lookup yields CDR1 SGHRS and CDR2 YFSETQ. The V gene lost 4 bases and the J gene lost 4 bases, with 12 bases spanning the gap. The DNA of the CDR3 is TGCGCCAGCAGCGGGGATAGCTATTACGAGCAGTACTTC. Translating it yields CASSGDSYYEQYF.

A word on this clone: At the DNA level, this CDR3 is encoded by other sequences in the same sample as well. This chain joins TRBV18 and TRBJ1-2; tentative D call: TRBD1 (6 bases). Germline lookup yields CDR1 KGHSH and CDR2 LQKENI. V was trimmed by 3 bases and J by 2 bases, leaving 10 bases between them. The CDR3 is 14 residues long. The CDR3: CASSPSGANYGYTF. For the CDR3, the DNA is TGTGCCAGCTCACCTTCAGGGGCGAACTATGGCTACACCTTC.

The chain is built from TRBV5-1 and TRBJ1-3; possibly TRBD1 for D (5 bases). The CDR3 consists of 13 residues. The V gene lost 6 bases and the J gene lost 4 bases, with 11 bases spanning the gap. The germline V gene has CDR1 SGHRS and CDR2 YFSETQ. CDR3 DNA sequence: TGCGCCAGCAATGGGGGATCCGGAAACACCATATATTTT. It translates to CASNGGSGNTIYF.

The V gene is TRBV24-1, the J gene TRBJ1-2; D remains ambiguous. Trimming stripped 11 bases from V and 0 bases from J, with 9 bases between. This CDR3 is 12 amino acids long. CDR1 is KGHDR and CDR2 is SFDVKD in the germline V gene. CDR3 in amino acids: CAIYSANYGYTF. CDR3 in DNA: TGTGCCATCTACTCCGCTAACTATGGCTACACCTTC.

The rearrangement links TRBV5-6 to TRBJ1-4; D not resolved. V was trimmed by 2 bases and J by 0 bases, leaving 8 bases between them. Germline CDR1 SGHDT, CDR2 YYEEEE. The CDR3 runs 15 residues. The CDR3 loop is CASSFRPSTNEKLFF. In DNA, the CDR3 is TGTGCCAGCAGCTTCAGACCCTCAACTAATGAAAAACTGTTTTTT.

The chain has TRBV24-1 and TRBJ2-1, with TRBD1 matching over 7 bases. CDR1 and CDR2 from the germline V gene are KGHDR and SFDVKD. V trimming: 1 base; J trimming: 0 bases; junction bases outside the gene matches: 11. The length of the CDR3 is 19 residues. The CDR3 protein is CATSDLHRGTLSSYNEQFF. In nucleotides, the CDR3 is TGTGCCACCAGTGATTTACACAGGGGCACCTTAAGCTCCTACAATGAGCAGTTCTTC.

This chain joins TRBV5-1 and TRBJ1-1, with D unresolved. There are 16 residues in the CDR3. Germline values: CDR1 SGHRS, CDR2 YFSETQ. V dropped 1 base and J dropped 0 bases, with 13 bases sitting between them. Here the CDR3 reads CASSLMSANMNTEAFF. Written as DNA, the CDR3 is TGCGCCAGCAGCTTGATGTCAGCTAACATGAACACTGAAGCTTTCTTT. Looking up the rest from reference TRBV5-1 and TRBJ1-1 gives the full variable domain: KAGVTQTPRYLIKTRGQQVTLSCSPISGHRSVSWYQQTPGQGLQFLFEYFSETQRNKGNFPGRFSGRQFSNSRSEMNVSTLELGDSALYLCASSLMSANMNTEAFFGQGTRLTVV.

In nucleotides, the CDR3 is TGTGCCAGCAGTGAACTAGCGGGGGCCCCAACGAAGCAGTTCTTC. Amino acid sequence: CASSELAGAPTKQFF. The chain joins TRBV25-1 to TRBJ2-1; 10 bases are a match to TRBD2. V lost 2 bases and J lost 11; bases outside the gene matches: 9. The CDR3 length is 15 residues. Germline CDR1 and CDR2: MGHDK and SYGVNS.

The chain has TRBV19 and TRBJ1-1, with D perhaps TRBD1 (6 bases). This CDR3 comprises 15 residues. The ends were cut back, 7 bases at V and 8 bases at J, with 23 bases in the middle. Germline-derived CDR1 and CDR2 are LNHDA and SQIVND (reference sequence). The CDR3 loop is CASTILGGTGIEAFF. In DNA, the CDR3 is TGTGCCAGTACTATCCTCGGGGGAACAGGGATCGAAGCTTTCTTT.

This CDR3 reads CASSHGRRAGGEKLFF. DNA of the CDR3: TGTGCCAGCAGCCATGGTCGGCGGGCAGGAGGTGAAAAACTGTTTTTT. V gene TRBV7-8 combines with J gene TRBJ1-4; D is uncertain. V gave up 5 bases and J gave up 7 bases, with 20 bases separating them. Germline V gene lookup returns CDR1 SGHVS and CDR2 FQNEAQ. CDR3 length: 16 residues.

The rearrangement uses TRBV5-4 and TRBJ1-6, with TRBD1 matching 9 bases. The V gene's germline CDR1 is SGHNT and CDR2 YYREEE (reference sequence). The CDR3 loop spans 15 amino acids. Trimming at V came to 4 bases and at J to 8 bases, leaving 7 bases not matched to a gene. This chain's CDR3 is CASSPQGAFHSPLHF. CDR3 DNA: TGTGCCAGCAGCCCACAGGGGGCTTTCCATTCACCCCTCCACTTT.

A single count supports this clone. The V and J genes are TRBV6-5 and TRBJ2-7; 7 bases agree with TRBD1. The germline CDR1 and CDR2 sequences are MNHEY and SVGAGI. Trimming cost V 0 bases and J 5 bases; bases outside gene matches: 4. The CDR3 length is 14 residues. This chain's CDR3 is CASSYSHRGHEQYF. The CDR3 DNA sequence: TGTGCCAGCAGTTACTCGCACAGGGGACACGAGCAGTACTTC.

V gene TRBV7-9 combines with J gene TRBJ2-1; D gene ambiguous. CDR1 and CDR2 from the germline V gene are SEHNR and FQNEAQ (reference sequence). The CDR3 runs to 17 residues. V lost 0 bases and J 7 bases, leaving 19 bases between the germline ends. As DNA, the CDR3 is TGTGCCAGCAGCTTAGCCCCGACGCGTTACCGGAGAAATGAGCAGTTCTTC. It yields the protein CASSLAPTRYRRNEQFF.